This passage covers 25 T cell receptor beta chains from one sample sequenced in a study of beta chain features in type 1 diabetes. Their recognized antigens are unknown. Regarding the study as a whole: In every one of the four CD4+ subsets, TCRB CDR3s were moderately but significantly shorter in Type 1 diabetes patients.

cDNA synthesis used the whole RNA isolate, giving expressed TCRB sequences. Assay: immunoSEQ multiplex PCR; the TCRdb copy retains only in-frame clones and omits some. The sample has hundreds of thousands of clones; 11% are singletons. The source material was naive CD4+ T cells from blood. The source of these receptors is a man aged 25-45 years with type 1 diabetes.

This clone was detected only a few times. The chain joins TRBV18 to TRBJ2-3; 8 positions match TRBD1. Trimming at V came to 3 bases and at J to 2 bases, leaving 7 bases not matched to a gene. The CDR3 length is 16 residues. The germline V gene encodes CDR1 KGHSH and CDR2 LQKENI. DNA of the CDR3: TGTGCCAGCTCACCTTTGACAGGGGCCTTCACAGATACGCAGTATTTT. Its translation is CASSPLTGAFTDTQYF. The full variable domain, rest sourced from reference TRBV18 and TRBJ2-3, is NAGVMQNPRHLVRRRGQEARLRCSPMKGHSHVYWYRQLPEEGLKFMVYLQKENIIDESGMPKERFSAEFPKEGPSILRIQQVVRGDSAAYFCASSPLTGAFTDTQYFGPGTRLTVL.

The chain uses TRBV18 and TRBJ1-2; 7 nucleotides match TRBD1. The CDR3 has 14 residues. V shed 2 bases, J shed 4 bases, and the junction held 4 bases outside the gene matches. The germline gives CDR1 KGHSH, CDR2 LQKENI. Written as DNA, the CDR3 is TGTGCCAGCTCACCAGAGACAGGGCCCTATGGCTACACCTTC. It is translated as CASSPETGPYGYTF.

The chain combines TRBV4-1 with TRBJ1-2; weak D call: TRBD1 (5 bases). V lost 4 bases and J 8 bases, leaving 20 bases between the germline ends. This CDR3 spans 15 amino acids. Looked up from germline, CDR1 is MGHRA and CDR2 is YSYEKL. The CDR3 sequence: CASSRGGALSSGYTF. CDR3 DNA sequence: TGCGCCAGCAGCCGCGGTGGGGCCCTTTCGTCCGGCTACACCTTC.

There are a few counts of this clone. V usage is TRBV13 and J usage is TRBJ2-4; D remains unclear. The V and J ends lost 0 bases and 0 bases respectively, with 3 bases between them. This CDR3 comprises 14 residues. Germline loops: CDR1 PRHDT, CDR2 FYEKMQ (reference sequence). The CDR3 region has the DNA TGTGCCAGCAGCTTAGGACTAGCCAAAAACATTCAGTACTTC. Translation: CASSLGLAKNIQYF.

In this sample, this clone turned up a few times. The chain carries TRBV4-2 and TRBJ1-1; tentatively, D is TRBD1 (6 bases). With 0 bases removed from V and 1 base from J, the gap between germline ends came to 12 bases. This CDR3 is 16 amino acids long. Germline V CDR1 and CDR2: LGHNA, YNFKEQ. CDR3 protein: CASSQDLAGANTEAFF. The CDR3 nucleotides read TGTGCCAGCAGCCAAGATCTTGCAGGGGCGAACACTGAAGCTTTCTTT.

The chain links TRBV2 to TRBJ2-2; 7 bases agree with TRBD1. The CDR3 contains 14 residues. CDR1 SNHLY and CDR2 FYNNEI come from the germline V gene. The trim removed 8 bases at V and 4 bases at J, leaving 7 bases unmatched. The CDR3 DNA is TGTGCCAGCGGTAGACAGGGTTTCACCGGGGAGCTGTTTTTT. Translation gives CASGRQGFTGELFF.

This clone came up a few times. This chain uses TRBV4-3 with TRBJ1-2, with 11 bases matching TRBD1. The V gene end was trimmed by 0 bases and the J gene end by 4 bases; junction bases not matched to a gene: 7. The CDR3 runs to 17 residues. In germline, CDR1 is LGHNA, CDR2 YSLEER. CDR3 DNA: TGCGCCAGCAGCCAAGAAGGGACAGGGGGACGGACCTATGGCTACACCTTC. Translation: CASSQEGTGGRTYGYTF.

CDR3 protein: CASRRGEDTIYF. CDR3 DNA: TGTGCCAGCCGGCGAGGGGAGGACACCATATATTTT. The chain combines TRBV28 with TRBJ1-3, with a possible D match to TRBD1 (5 bases). V lost 8 bases and J 8 bases, leaving 13 bases between the germline ends. The CDR3 runs 12 residues. Looked up from germline, CDR1 is MDHEN and CDR2 is SYDVKM.

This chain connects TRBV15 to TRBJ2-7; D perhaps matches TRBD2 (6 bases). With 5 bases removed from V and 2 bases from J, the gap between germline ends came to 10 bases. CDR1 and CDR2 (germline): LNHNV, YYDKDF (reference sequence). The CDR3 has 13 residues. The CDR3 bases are TGTGCCACCAGCCAGGGACTTACCTACGAGCAGTACTTC. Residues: CATSQGLTYEQYF.

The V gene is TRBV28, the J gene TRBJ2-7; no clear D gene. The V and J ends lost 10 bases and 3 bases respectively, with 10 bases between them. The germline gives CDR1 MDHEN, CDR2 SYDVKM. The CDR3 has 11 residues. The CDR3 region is CAISLRYEQYF. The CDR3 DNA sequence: TGTGCCATCTCACTCCGCTACGAGCAGTACTTC.

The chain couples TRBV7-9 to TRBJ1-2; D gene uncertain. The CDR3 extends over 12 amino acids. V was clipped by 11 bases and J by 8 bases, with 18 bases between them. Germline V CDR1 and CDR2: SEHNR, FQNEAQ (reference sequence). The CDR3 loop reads CASEGNLLGYTF. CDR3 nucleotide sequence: TGTGCCTCTGAGGGTAACTTACTCGGCTACACCTTC. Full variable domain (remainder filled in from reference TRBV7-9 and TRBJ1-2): DTGVSQNPRHKITKRGQNVTFRCDPISEHNRLYWYRQTLGQGPEFLTYFQNEAQLEKSRLLSDRFSAERPKGSFSTLEIQRTEQGDSAMYLCASEGNLLGYTFGSGTRLTVV.

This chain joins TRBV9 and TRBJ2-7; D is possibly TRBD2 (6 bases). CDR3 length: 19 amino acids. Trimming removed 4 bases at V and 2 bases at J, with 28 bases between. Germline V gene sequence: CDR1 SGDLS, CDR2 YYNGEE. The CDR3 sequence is CASSSRDSRGSLGAYEQYF. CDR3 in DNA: TGTGCCAGCAGCAGTCGGGACTCACGAGGTAGTCTTGGGGCCTACGAGCAGTACTTC.

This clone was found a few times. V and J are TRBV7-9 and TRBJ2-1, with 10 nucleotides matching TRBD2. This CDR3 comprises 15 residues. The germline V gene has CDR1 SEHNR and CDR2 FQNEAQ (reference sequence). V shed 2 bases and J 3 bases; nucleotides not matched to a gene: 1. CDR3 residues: CASSLLAGDYNEQFF. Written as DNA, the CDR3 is TGTGCCAGCAGCTTACTAGCGGGGGACTACAATGAGCAGTTCTTC.

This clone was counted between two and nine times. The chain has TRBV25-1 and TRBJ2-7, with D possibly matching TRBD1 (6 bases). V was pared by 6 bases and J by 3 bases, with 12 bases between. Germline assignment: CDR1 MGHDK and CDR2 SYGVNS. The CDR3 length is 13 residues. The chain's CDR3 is CASSPGQHYEQYF. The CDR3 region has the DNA TGTGCCAGCAGCCCTGGACAGCACTACGAGCAGTACTTC.

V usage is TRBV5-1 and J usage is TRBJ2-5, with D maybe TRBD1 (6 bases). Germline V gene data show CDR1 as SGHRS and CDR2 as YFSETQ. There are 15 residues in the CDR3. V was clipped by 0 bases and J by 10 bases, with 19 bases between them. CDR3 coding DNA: TGCGCCAGCAGCTTGGCCGGTACAGGGTTGGAGGACCAGTACTTC. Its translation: CASSLAGTGLEDQYF.

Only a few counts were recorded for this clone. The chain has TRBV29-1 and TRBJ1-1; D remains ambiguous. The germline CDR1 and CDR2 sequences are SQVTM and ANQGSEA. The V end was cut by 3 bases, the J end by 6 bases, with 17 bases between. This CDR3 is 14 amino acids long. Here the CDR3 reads CSVDRSEEDAEAFF. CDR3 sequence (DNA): TGCAGCGTTGATCGTTCAGAGGAGGATGCTGAAGCTTTCTTT.

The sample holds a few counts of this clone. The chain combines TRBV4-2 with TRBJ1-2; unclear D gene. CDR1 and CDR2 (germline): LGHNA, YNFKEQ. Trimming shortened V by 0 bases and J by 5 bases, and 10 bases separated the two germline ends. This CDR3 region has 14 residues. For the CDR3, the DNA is TGTGCCAGCAGCCAAGATACAGAAATATATGGCTACACCTTC. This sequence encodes CASSQDTEIYGYTF.

The CDR3 DNA is TGTGCCAGCAGCGCGAGAGGGTTGGGGGCCAACGTCCTGACTTTC. Residues: CASSARGLGANVLTF. The chain combines TRBV9 with TRBJ2-6; TRBD2 is a possible D gene (5 bases). The CDR3 contains 15 residues. Trimming removed 3 bases from V and 4 bases from J, with 11 bases in between. Germline lookup yields CDR1 SGDLS and CDR2 YYNGEE.

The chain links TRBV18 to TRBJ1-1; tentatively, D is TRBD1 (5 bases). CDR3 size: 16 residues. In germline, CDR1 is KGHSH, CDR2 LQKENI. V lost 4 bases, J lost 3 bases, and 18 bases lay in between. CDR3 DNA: TGTGCCAGCTCACTTCGGGTGCAGGGAGGGTACACTGAAGCTTTCTTT. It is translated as CASSLRVQGGYTEAFF.

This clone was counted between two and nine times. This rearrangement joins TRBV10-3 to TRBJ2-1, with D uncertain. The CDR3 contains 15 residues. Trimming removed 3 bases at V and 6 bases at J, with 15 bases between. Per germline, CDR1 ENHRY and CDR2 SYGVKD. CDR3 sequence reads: CAISDYSYVSNEQFF. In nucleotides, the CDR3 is TGTGCCATCAGTGATTACTCTTACGTTTCCAATGAGCAGTTCTTC.

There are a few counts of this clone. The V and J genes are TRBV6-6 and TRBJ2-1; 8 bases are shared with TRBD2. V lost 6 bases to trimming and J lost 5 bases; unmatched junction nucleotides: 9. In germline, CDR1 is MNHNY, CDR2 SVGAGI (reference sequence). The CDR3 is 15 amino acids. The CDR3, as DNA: TGTGCCAGCAGGACGACGGGGGGGCCCGACAATGAGCAGTTCTTC. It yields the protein CASRTTGGPDNEQFF.

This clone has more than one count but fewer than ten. The chain's CDR3 is CASSPGYGAYEQYF. DNA for the CDR3: TGTGCCAGCTCACCAGGTTATGGAGCCTACGAGCAGTACTTC. The chain has TRBV18 and TRBJ2-7; D is unresolved. With 2 bases removed from V and 2 bases from J, the gap between germline ends came to 10 bases. CDR1 and CDR2 from the germline V gene are KGHSH and LQKENI. This CDR3 is built from 14 residues.

The CDR3 coding sequence is TGTGCCAGCAGCTTGGTTAGTATCGATTACGAGCAGTACTTC. Amino acid sequence: CASSLVSIDYEQYF. The gene calls are TRBV5-6 and TRBJ2-7; D gene uncertain. Germline CDR1 and CDR2: SGHDT and YYEEEE. There are 14 residues in the CDR3. The ends were cut back, 0 bases at V and 4 bases at J, with 11 bases in the middle.

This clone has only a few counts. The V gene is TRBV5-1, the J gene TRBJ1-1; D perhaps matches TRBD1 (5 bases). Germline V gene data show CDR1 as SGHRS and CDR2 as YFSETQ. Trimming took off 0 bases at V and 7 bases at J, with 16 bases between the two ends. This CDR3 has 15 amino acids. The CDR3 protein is CASSLGAGPVGEAFF. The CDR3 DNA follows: TGCGCCAGCAGCTTGGGGGCAGGGCCAGTGGGTGAAGCTTTCTTT.

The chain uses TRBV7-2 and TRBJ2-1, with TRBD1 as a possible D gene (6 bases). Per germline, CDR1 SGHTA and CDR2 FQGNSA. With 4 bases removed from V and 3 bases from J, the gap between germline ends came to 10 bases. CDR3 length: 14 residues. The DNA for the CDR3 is TGTGCCAGCAGCTCAGAGACAGGCTACAATGAGCAGTTCTTC. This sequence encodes CASSSETGYNEQFF.